The 32 T cell receptor beta chains given below trace back to one sample, sequenced in a study of cytomegalovirus exposure and HLA in healthy donors. It was with 60 Vbeta and 13 Jbeta primers that the PCR ran. Measured with immunoSEQ multiplex PCR; TCRdb has only the in-frame clones, and not every one. The sample has under 35,000 clones, about 65% seen once. The sample taken for sequencing was PBMCs. Receptors were obtained from a man aged 45 to 65 in good health and CMV-seropositive.

This clone was observed a few times. The genes are TRBV9 and TRBJ1-6; TRBD1 matches 9 bases. Germline trimming cut 3 bases from V and 8 bases from J; bases unmatched to any gene: 6. The CDR3 is 15 residues long. In germline, CDR1 is SGDLS, CDR2 YYNGEE. The CDR3 region is CASSASGTGYSPLHF. In DNA, the CDR3 is TGTGCCAGCAGCGCCTCCGGGACAGGGTATTCACCCCTCCACTTT.

The rearrangement joins TRBV19 to TRBJ1-1; D is ambiguous. The CDR3 loop spans 14 amino acids. CDR1 and CDR2 from the germline V gene are LNHDA and SQIVND (reference sequence). The germline V and J ends were trimmed by 5 bases and 1 base, with 11 bases remaining between them. CDR3 DNA: TGTGCCAGTAGTCTATACGGAGGGAACACTGAAGCTTTCTTT. As protein: CASSLYGGNTEAFF.

This clone showed up just a few times. The rearrangement links TRBV19 to TRBJ2-7, with D perhaps matching TRBD2 (5 bases). Germline values: CDR1 LNHDA, CDR2 SQIVND (reference sequence). The CDR3 spans 13 residues. V lost 5 bases and J 3 bases, leaving 11 bases between the germline ends. The CDR3 nucleotides read TGTGCCAGTAGTCCCGGACTGAACTACGAGCAGTACTTC. It yields the protein CASSPGLNYEQYF.

V usage is TRBV7-9 and J usage is TRBJ1-5; 9 bases align to TRBD1. Germline values: CDR1 SEHNR, CDR2 FQNEAQ (reference sequence). Trimming cost V 6 bases and J 5 bases; bases outside gene matches: 5. This CDR3 region has 14 residues. For the CDR3, the DNA is TGTGCCAGCAGTCGGGACAGGGACGATCAGCCCCAGCATTTT. It is translated as CASSRDRDDQPQHF.

V gene TRBV4-1 combines with J gene TRBJ2-7, with D maybe TRBD1 (6 bases). Germline V gene lookup returns CDR1 MGHRA and CDR2 YSYEKL. This CDR3 is built from 14 residues. V shed 0 bases and J shed 3 bases, with 9 bases lying between them. CDR3 nucleotides: TGCGCCAGCAGCCAAGAGCCCAGGGGCTACGAGCAGTACTTC. Its protein is CASSQEPRGYEQYF.

V is TRBV14 and J is TRBJ2-5; 12 nucleotides agree with TRBD1. Germline V lookup: CDR1 SGHDN, CDR2 FVKESK. The CDR3 runs 15 residues. J was trimmed by 5 bases and V by 7 bases; bases with no gene match: 8. CDR3 in DNA: TGTGCCAGCAACTGGGACAGGGGGCGAGGGGAGACCCAGTACTTC. Encoded protein: CASNWDRGRGETQYF.

The sample holds a few counts of this clone. The V and J genes are TRBV20-1 and TRBJ2-7; a possible D gene is TRBD2 (6 bases). CDR3 length equals 11 residues. Trimming left V 4 bases short and J 6 bases short, with 10 bases between. CDR1 is DFQATT, CDR2 SNEGSKA, per germline (reference sequence). DNA of the CDR3: TGCAGTGCTACCCGGGAGCCCGAGCAGTACTTC. Its protein product is CSATREPEQYF.

V gene TRBV5-1 combines with J gene TRBJ2-7, with 9 bases that match TRBD1. The J segment lost 6 bases and the V segment lost 4 bases, leaving 5 bases of the junction unmatched. The germline gives CDR1 SGHRS, CDR2 YFSETQ. The CDR3 is made up of 13 amino acids. CDR3 amino acids: CASSIGTGFEQYF. The CDR3 region has the DNA TGCGCCAGCAGCATAGGGACAGGGTTCGAGCAGTACTTC.

The gene calls are TRBV28 and TRBJ2-1; D call uncertain. The CDR3 extends over 14 amino acids. Trimming shortened V by 3 bases and J by 4 bases, and 10 bases separated the two germline ends. Germline V CDR1 and CDR2: MDHEN, SYDVKM. The CDR3 protein is CASSFHPVYNEQFF. In DNA, the CDR3 is TGTGCCAGCAGTTTCCATCCAGTATACAATGAGCAGTTCTTC.

This chain uses TRBV19 with TRBJ2-7; 8 bases line up with TRBD2. Germline assignment: CDR1 LNHDA and CDR2 SQIVND (reference sequence). Trimming at V came to 4 bases and at J to 6 bases, leaving 5 bases not matched to a gene. CDR3 length equals 13 residues. CDR3 nucleotides: TGTGCCAGTAGTACTTGGACTAGCTCCGAGCAGTACTTC. Encoded protein: CASSTWTSSEQYF.

The chain combines TRBV28 with TRBJ1-1, with D perhaps TRBD1 (6 bases). CDR1 MDHEN and CDR2 SYDVKM come from the germline V gene. The CDR3 length is 15 residues. The V end lost 5 bases, the J end lost 11 bases, and 24 bases lay between the germline ends. The CDR3 loop reads CASSTPGTLGVFAFF. The CDR3 DNA sequence: TGTGCCAGCAGTACGCCCGGGACATTGGGCGTATTCGCTTTCTTT.

The chain joins TRBV7-9 to TRBJ2-5, with 14 bases that match TRBD2. There are 17 residues in the CDR3. Trimming cost V 5 bases and J 2 bases; bases outside gene matches: 7. CDR1 is SEHNR and CDR2 is FQNEAQ in the germline V gene (reference sequence). This CDR3 is CASSTGTSGSRQETQYF. CDR3 in DNA: TGTGCCAGCAGCACCGGGACTAGCGGGAGCCGGCAAGAGACCCAGTACTTC.

This chain joins TRBV5-1 and TRBJ1-1, with D possibly TRBD1 on 5 matching bases. This CDR3 has 17 amino acids. Germline V gene lookup returns CDR1 SGHRS and CDR2 YFSETQ. Trimming removed 4 bases from V and 3 bases from J, with 22 bases in between. The CDR3 loop reads CASSHMGRGIGDTEAFF. The CDR3 nucleotides are TGCGCCAGCAGCCACATGGGGCGGGGGATAGGGGACACTGAAGCTTTCTTT.

This chain joins TRBV25-1 and TRBJ1-5; a weak D match, TRBD1 (6 bases). Between the trimmed V and J ends, which lost 6 bases and 9 bases, there was a span of 15 bases. The CDR3 loop spans 13 amino acids. CDR1 is MGHDK, CDR2 SYGVNS, per germline. In DNA form, the CDR3 reads TGTGCCAGCAGCGGACAGACCGCAGGGCCCCAGCATTTT. This translates into CASSGQTAGPQHF.

This rearrangement joins TRBV4-1 to TRBJ2-7, with D perhaps TRBD1 (5 bases). Trimming removed 1 base at V and 7 bases at J, with 17 bases between. The CDR3 loop spans 15 amino acids. CDR1 is MGHRA and CDR2 is YSYEKL in the germline V gene. The CDR3 is CASSQVLGGRQEQYF. The CDR3, as DNA: TGCGCCAGCAGCCAAGTGTTGGGCGGCCGACAGGAGCAGTACTTC.

This clone showed up just once. V is TRBV11-2 and J is TRBJ2-2, with 9 bases identical to TRBD2. The junction had 4 bases not matched to a gene; V was cut back by 1 base and J by 7 bases. The CDR3 is 15 amino acids. The germline V gene encodes CDR1 SGHAT and CDR2 FQNNGV. Here the CDR3 DNA reads TGTGCCAGCAGCTTAGGCGGGAGGGTTCACGGGGAGCTGTTTTTT. The encoded protein is CASSLGGRVHGELFF.

The chain is built from TRBV6-1 and TRBJ1-2; D possibly corresponds to TRBD1 (6 bases). This CDR3 is 11 amino acids long. V was clipped by 5 bases and J by 8 bases, with 9 bases between them. CDR1 MNHNS and CDR2 SASEGT come from the germline V gene. CDR3 amino acids: CASSQGFGYTF. CDR3 DNA: TGTGCCAGCAGTCAGGGGTTCGGCTACACCTTC.

V gene TRBV6-5 combines with J gene TRBJ2-7; TRBD1 might be the D (5 bases). V lost 5 bases to trimming and J lost 6 bases, with 11 bases between them. The CDR3 totals 12 residues. Germline CDR1 and CDR2: MNHEY and SVGAGI. CDR3 sequence reads: CASSGRAGEQYF. The CDR3 nucleotides are TGTGCCAGCAGTGGCAGGGCTGGCGAGCAGTACTTC.

The rearrangement uses TRBV29-1 and TRBJ1-2, with TRBD1 as a possible D gene (6 bases). The CDR3 extends over 14 amino acids. Germline assignment: CDR1 SQVTM and CDR2 ANQGSEA. V gave up 5 bases and J gave up 8 bases, with 21 bases separating them. The chain's CDR3 is CSVSHLGGARGYTF. In DNA form, the CDR3 reads TGCAGCGTTTCCCACCTCGGGGGGGCGAGGGGCTACACCTTC.

V is TRBV6-1 and J is TRBJ2-5, with 9 bases identical to TRBD1. Per germline, CDR1 MNHNS and CDR2 SASEGT. The CDR3 sequence is 15 residues long. J lost 5 bases, V lost 3 bases, and 7 bases had no gene match. This chain's CDR3 is CASSERWTGVETQYF. CDR3 bases: TGTGCCAGCAGTGAGCGGTGGACAGGGGTCGAGACCCAGTACTTC.

The sample holds a few counts of this clone. This chain uses TRBV4-3 with TRBJ1-2; no firm D call. Germline V gene sequence: CDR1 LGHNA, CDR2 YSLEER. Trimming pared 2 bases from V and 2 bases from J, leaving 12 bases between. This CDR3 region has 15 residues. The CDR3 coding sequence is TGCGCCAGCAGCCAAAACCCCGGGGAGAACTATGGCTACACCTTC. Protein: CASSQNPGENYGYTF.

V usage is TRBV9 and J usage is TRBJ1-6; a possible D gene is TRBD1 (6 bases). Deletions cut 2 bases from V and 8 bases from J, with 11 bases between. Germline lookup yields CDR1 SGDLS and CDR2 YYNGEE. The CDR3 totals 14 residues. CDR3 sequence (DNA): TGTGCCAGCAGCGTTACAGGGATGTATTCACCCCTCCACTTT. Translation: CASSVTGMYSPLHF.

This chain uses TRBV7-9 with TRBJ2-7; D gene unclear. Germline lookup yields CDR1 SEHNR and CDR2 FQNEAQ (reference sequence). V was trimmed by 1 base and J by 3 bases, leaving 7 bases between them. The CDR3 length is 13 residues. As DNA, the CDR3 is TGTGCCAGCAGCTTAGGTGGCCTCTACGAGCAGTACTTC. Amino acids: CASSLGGLYEQYF.

V usage is TRBV13 and J usage is TRBJ2-5; D is perhaps TRBD2 (6 bases). V was pared by 6 bases and J by 2 bases, with 10 bases between. This CDR3 has 13 amino acids. Germline CDR1 and CDR2: PRHDT and FYEKMQ (reference sequence). The CDR3 is CASSGTLQETQYF. The CDR3 DNA is TGTGCCAGCAGTGGGACTTTGCAAGAGACCCAGTACTTC. Drawing the rest from reference TRBV13 and TRBJ2-5, the complete variable domain is AAGVIQSPRHLIKEKRETATLKCYPIPRHDTVYWYQQGPGQDPQFLISFYEKMQSDKGSIPDRFSAQQFSDYHSELNMSSLELGDSALYFCASSGTLQETQYFGPGTRLLVL.

A few counts support this clone. The chain has TRBV10-3 and TRBJ2-7; 9 bases are a match to TRBD1. The V and J ends lost 4 bases and 6 bases, in that order; junction bases with no gene match: 7. The CDR3 loop spans 14 amino acids. Germline V gene lookup returns CDR1 ENHRY and CDR2 SYGVKD. The CDR3 bases are TGTGCCATCAGTGGACAGGGGGAAGGGGGCGAGCAGTACTTC. The encoded protein is CAISGQGEGGEQYF.

The chain is built from TRBV29-1 and TRBJ2-3; D remains ambiguous. The V gene's germline CDR1 is SQVTM and CDR2 ANQGSEA. V was cut by 6 bases and J by 3 bases, with 22 bases left in between. The CDR3 sequence is 16 residues long. CDR3 loop: CSVPRVASHSTDTQYF. The CDR3 region has the DNA TGCAGCGTGCCTAGAGTAGCTTCCCACTCGACAGATACGCAGTATTTT.

In this sample, this clone turned up a few times. CDR3 coding DNA: TGTGCCAGCAGTAATACCGACAGGGGCAATTGGGGTTATGGCTACACCTTC. It encodes CASSNTDRGNWGYGYTF. This chain uses TRBV28 with TRBJ1-2; 8 bases fit TRBD1. CDR3 length equals 17 residues. The germline gives CDR1 MDHEN, CDR2 SYDVKM. Losses at the gene ends were 5 bases for V and 5 bases for J; bases not matched to a gene: 16.

The chain employs TRBV5-4 and TRBJ2-1; TRBD1 might be the D (7 bases). The CDR3 has 16 amino acids. CDR1 and CDR2 (germline): SGHNT, YYREEE (reference sequence). Trimming removed 0 bases from V and 10 bases from J, with 20 bases in between. CDR3 protein: CASSLGPTGEALEQFF. CDR3 in DNA: TGTGCCAGCAGCTTGGGACCAACAGGGGAGGCTTTGGAGCAGTTCTTC.

This clone was seen once. The chain uses TRBV27 and TRBJ2-7; D gene ambiguous. Per germline, CDR1 MNHEY and CDR2 SMNVEV (reference sequence). The germline V and J ends were trimmed by 2 bases and 3 bases, with 11 bases remaining between them. The CDR3 totals 14 residues. The CDR3: CASSLLATLYEQYF. CDR3 coding DNA: TGTGCCAGCAGTTTACTCGCGACACTCTACGAGCAGTACTTC.

This chain connects TRBV19 to TRBJ1-2; D is undetermined. V was shortened by 3 bases and J by 4 bases, with 9 bases between the two germline ends. CDR1 is LNHDA and CDR2 is SQIVND in the germline V gene (reference sequence). This CDR3 has 13 residues. The CDR3 bases are TGTGCCAGTAGTATCCCGGGATTCTATGGCTACACCTTC. This encodes CASSIPGFYGYTF.

This chain links TRBV6-5 with TRBJ2-2; a possible D gene is TRBD2 (5 bases). Germline V gene lookup returns CDR1 MNHEY and CDR2 SVGAGI. V was trimmed by 2 bases and J by 3 bases, leaving 13 bases between them. The CDR3 contains 16 residues. CDR3 in DNA: TGTGCCAGCAGTTACCAAACCGGGGTCTACACCGGGGAGCTGTTTTTT. This gives the protein CASSYQTGVYTGELFF.

This clone was counted between two and nine times. The V and J genes are TRBV30 and TRBJ1-4, with D uncertain. With 0 bases removed from V and 5 bases from J, the gap between germline ends came to 4 bases. There are 12 residues in the CDR3. Germline V gene lookup returns CDR1 GTSNPN and CDR2 SVGIG (reference sequence). The CDR3 DNA sequence: TGTGCCTGGAGTGTCAGGAATGAAAAACTGTTTTTT. As protein: CAWSVRNEKLFF.